This T cell receptor (beta chain) derives from a study of T cells in Graves' hyperthyroidism and ophthalmopathy. Findings of the study overall: Most clonotypes expanded in the thyroid (above 0.001) were also present in blood.

Researchers amplified the TCR beta CDR3 regions from RNA transcripts. An initial round of RT-PCR targeting the TCR CDR3 relied on the HTBI primer set. TCRdb recomputed calls from the multiplex PCR reads with MiXCR, one row per CDR3 protein. The repertoire includes 300,000 or so distinct CDR3 sequences, about 21% of them detected once, and 50% to 65% sits in the top ten. Concerning this clonotype itself: Antigen: not known.

The sequencing sample was made of blood. The TCR comes from a woman aged 50 to 60 with Graves' hyperthyroidism.

Here the CDR3 reads CASSLYTSGQETQYF. The CDR3 DNA sequence: TGTGCCAGCAGCTTATACACTAGCGGCCAAGAGACCCAGTACTTC. The chain links TRBV7-6 to TRBJ2-5, with 8 bases that match TRBD2. The CDR3 runs 15 residues. J lost 1 base, V lost 2 bases, and 3 bases had no gene match. Germline V gene data show CDR1 as SGHVS and CDR2 as FNYEAQ. Full variable domain (rest looked up from reference TRBV7-6 and TRBJ2-5): GAGVSQSPRYKVTKRGQDVALRCDPISGHVSLYWYRQALGQGPEFLTYFNYEAQQDKSGLPNDRFSAERPEGSISTLTIQRTEQRDSAMYRCASSLYTSGQETQYFGPGTRLLVL.